Below, 31 T cell receptor beta chains from the same sample are listed, as sequenced in a study of regulatory T cells in long-lasting Graves disease. The time point denotes: newly diagnosed GD, antithyroid drugs for less than 3 months. PBMC RNA was the source of the TCR library. Arm-PCR of CDR3 regions and iRepertoire HTBI primers were used to build TCR beta libraries. TCRdb analysed the multiplex PCR reads with MiXCR anew, one entry per CDR3 protein. This table holds 560,000 or so distinct CDR3 sequences, around 15% found once. These data were likewise used in another study, on T cells in Graves' hyperthyroidism and ophthalmopathy.

Specimen: peripheral blood mononuclear cells (PBMCs), collected at new diagnosis, from a patient treated with antithyroid drugs. Receptors originate from a man younger than 35 with Graves disease.

The V gene is TRBV28, the J gene TRBJ2-1; TRBD1 is a possible D gene (6 bases). Per the germline V gene, CDR1 is MDHEN and CDR2 is SYDVKM. Trimming removed 6 bases from V and 2 bases from J, with 23 bases in between. The CDR3 loop spans 18 amino acids. The CDR3 DNA follows: TGTGCCAGCAGCCAAACTCGAACAGGGTCGTCGCCCTACAATGAGCAGTTCTTC. Translated, it gives CASSQTRTGSSPYNEQFF.

In this sample, this clonotype turned up many times. The chain is built from TRBV6-1 and TRBJ2-2; D possibly corresponds to TRBD2 (5 bases). Germline V gives CDR1 MNHNS, CDR2 SASEGT. With 6 bases removed from V and 4 bases from J, the gap between germline ends came to 21 bases. The CDR3 length is 17 residues. The CDR3 DNA reads TGTGCCAGCAGCGGGCGTCGGGGATACGGTGGCACCGGGGAGCTGTTTTTT. It translates to CASSGRRGYGGTGELFF.

At least ten counts were recorded for this clonotype. The chain recombines TRBV28 with TRBJ2-5; D perhaps matches TRBD2 (5 bases). Per the germline V gene, CDR1 is MDHEN and CDR2 is SYDVKM. Trimming stripped 6 bases from V and 5 bases from J, with 19 bases between. This CDR3 is 15 amino acids long. The CDR3 loop reads CASSRSAGSWETQYF. Here the CDR3 DNA reads TGTGCCAGCAGCCGATCCGCGGGTAGCTGGGAGACCCAGTACTTC.

This clonotype was picked up many times. The chain is built from TRBV28 and TRBJ1-5, with D hard to call. The CDR3 extends over 12 amino acids. V shed 9 bases and J shed 0 bases, with 6 bases lying between them. Germline V gene lookup returns CDR1 MDHEN and CDR2 SYDVKM. The CDR3 region is CASTDSNQPQHF. In DNA, the CDR3 is TGTGCCAGTACAGATAGCAATCAGCCCCAGCATTTT.

This clonotype was detected many times. V and J are TRBV5-1 and TRBJ2-7; no clear D. Trimming stripped 4 bases from V and 5 bases from J, with 13 bases between. The CDR3 consists of 13 residues. Germline V gene data show CDR1 as SGHRS and CDR2 as YFSETQ. For the CDR3, the DNA is TGCGCCAGCAGCCTTAGGGATAACCACGAGCAGTACTTC. Translated, it gives CASSLRDNHEQYF.

This clonotype was counted a few times. V is TRBV4-1 and J is TRBJ2-7, with 7 bases lining up with TRBD2. Germline V CDR1 and CDR2: MGHRA, YSYEKL. The CDR3 is 16 residues long. V lost 1 base to trimming and J lost 3 bases; unmatched junction nucleotides: 9. CDR3 DNA sequence: TGCGCCAGCAGCCAAGTGTCCGGGCCGGGGGGCTACGAGCAGTACTTC. It specifies CASSQVSGPGGYEQYF.

The sample holds a few counts of this clonotype. The chain is built from TRBV7-2 and TRBJ2-3, with D possibly matching TRBD1 (5 bases). The CDR3 sequence is 16 residues long. The V gene lost 2 bases and the J gene lost 4 bases, with 16 bases spanning the gap. Looked up from germline, CDR1 is SGHTA and CDR2 is FQGNSA. CDR3 sequence reads: CASSLRSSGCADTQYF. The CDR3 DNA reads as TGTGCCAGCAGCTTACGATCATCAGGGTGCGCAGATACGCAGTATTTT.

This clonotype was detected many times. The chain has TRBV3-1 and TRBJ2-2; no clear D gene. Germline lookup yields CDR1 LGHDT and CDR2 YNNKEL (reference sequence). Trimming cost V 1 base and J 7 bases, with 16 bases left between them. The CDR3 has 16 residues. In DNA form, the CDR3 reads TGTGCCAGCAGCCAAGTGGCGCACGGACGTAGCGGGGAGCTGTTTTTT. It is translated as CASSQVAHGRSGELFF.

The V call is TRBV28, the J call TRBJ2-3; 7 nucleotides align to TRBD2. This CDR3 is built from 18 residues. CDR1 is MDHEN, CDR2 SYDVKM, per germline. The junction had 11 bases not matched to a gene; V was cut back by 1 base and J by 1 base. The CDR3 DNA reads as TGTGCCAGCAGTTTATCCGGACTAAAGGCGGGGGGCACAGATACGCAGTATTTT. This encodes CASSLSGLKAGGTDTQYF.

There are many counts of this clonotype. The rearrangement uses TRBV10-3 and TRBJ1-5, with TRBD1 identical over 8 bases. The ends lost 3 bases at V and 7 bases at J; junction bases unmatched: 17. This CDR3 has 18 amino acids. Germline V gene data show CDR1 as ENHRY and CDR2 as SYGVKD. CDR3 sequence: CAISDVTQDRVLGQPQHF. CDR3 nucleotides: TGTGCCATCAGTGATGTCACCCAGGACAGGGTCCTTGGCCAGCCCCAGCATTTT.

In its sample, this clonotype was seen many times. The CDR3 loop reads CASSLRSAAGDTQYF. The CDR3 DNA follows: TGCGCCAGCAGCTTGAGGTCCGCGGCCGGGGATACGCAGTATTTT. The chain employs TRBV5-1 and TRBJ2-3; D remains unclear. Germline V gives CDR1 SGHRS, CDR2 YFSETQ. The V gene lost 1 base and the J gene lost 6 bases, with 15 bases spanning the gap. CDR3 length equals 15 residues.

This clonotype was picked up many times. V gene TRBV7-2 combines with J gene TRBJ1-1, with D possibly matching TRBD1 (5 bases). CDR3 length equals 15 residues. The ends were cut back, 4 bases at V and 5 bases at J, with 17 bases in the middle. Germline V gene lookup returns CDR1 SGHTA and CDR2 FQGNSA. CDR3 region: CASSSGPGVGTEAFF. Written as DNA, the CDR3 is TGTGCCAGCAGCTCCGGGCCGGGGGTTGGGACTGAAGCTTTCTTT.

This clonotype has just a few counts. The chain is built from TRBV9 and TRBJ2-5; TRBD2 aligns across 9 bases. The germline CDR1 and CDR2 sequences are SGDLS and YYNGEE. The CDR3 runs to 17 residues. The J segment lost 0 bases and the V segment lost 0 bases, leaving 6 bases of the junction unmatched. The CDR3 nucleotides read TGTGCCAGCAGCGTAGTCGGTAGCGGGAGATACCAAGAGACCCAGTACTTC. This codes for CASSVVGSGRYQETQYF.

This clonotype was counted many times. The chain uses TRBV6-1 and TRBJ2-7; D is undetermined. There are 12 residues in the CDR3. CDR1 is MNHNS, CDR2 SASEGT, per germline. The V end lost 0 bases, the J end lost 4 bases, and 4 bases lay between the germline ends. CDR3 amino acids: CASSEAPYEQYF. DNA for the CDR3: TGTGCCAGCAGTGAAGCGCCTTACGAGCAGTACTTC.

This clonotype has at least ten counts. For the CDR3, the DNA is TGTGCCAGCAGTCCCGAGAGGAACGAGCAGTACTTC. Residues: CASSPERNEQYF. V gene TRBV28 combines with J gene TRBJ2-7; no clear D gene. Germline values: CDR1 MDHEN, CDR2 SYDVKM. The V end was cut by 5 bases, the J end by 5 bases, with 10 bases between. This CDR3 spans 12 amino acids.

This clonotype was seen ten or more times. V gene TRBV20-1 combines with J gene TRBJ2-7; D call uncertain. Germline CDR1 reads DFQATT; CDR2 reads SNEGSKA (reference sequence). The CDR3 extends over 13 amino acids. Trimming removed 6 bases from V and 6 bases from J, with 18 bases in between. In DNA form, the CDR3 reads TGCAGTGCCAACAAGGCGTCCTTCTCCGAGCAGTACTTC. Protein: CSANKASFSEQYF.

The rearrangement uses TRBV27 and TRBJ1-1; maybe TRBD1 (6 bases). Germline-derived CDR1 and CDR2 are MNHEY and SMNVEV (reference sequence). This CDR3 region has 15 residues. Between the trimmed V and J ends, which lost 5 bases and 0 bases, there was a span of 13 bases. CDR3 nucleotide sequence: TGTGCCAGCAGTACCGGACAGAAAATGAACACTGAAGCTTTCTTT. This codes for CASSTGQKMNTEAFF.

This clonotype appeared a few times. The chain couples TRBV30 to TRBJ1-2; a weak D match, TRBD1 (6 bases). Per the germline V gene, CDR1 is GTSNPN and CDR2 is SVGIG (reference sequence). The CDR3 contains 12 residues. The germline V and J ends were trimmed by 2 bases and 4 bases, with 8 bases remaining between them. This CDR3 is CAWSKDSYGYTF. CDR3 nucleotides: TGTGCCTGGAGTAAGGACAGCTATGGCTACACCTTC.

The chain uses TRBV19 and TRBJ2-1; no reliable D call. The CDR3 length is 16 residues. V lost 5 bases, J lost 0 bases, and 14 bases lay in between. Germline V CDR1 and CDR2: LNHDA, SQIVND (reference sequence). DNA for the CDR3: TGTGCCAGTAGTGTCCGTGGCGGCGGCTCCTACAATGAGCAGTTCTTC. Its translation is CASSVRGGGSYNEQFF.

This clonotype was observed many times. V is TRBV20-1 and J is TRBJ1-1; no clear D. The CDR3 sequence is 13 residues long. Per the germline V gene, CDR1 is DFQATT and CDR2 is SNEGSKA (reference sequence). Deletions cut 3 bases from V and 3 bases from J, with 11 bases between. Here the CDR3 DNA reads TGCAGTGCTAGTGTCTCTCGGGACACTGAAGCTTTCTTT. It is translated as CSASVSRDTEAFF.

This clonotype was recorded at least ten times. This chain joins TRBV11-3 and TRBJ2-1, with 9 positions matching TRBD2. The V and J ends lost 3 bases and 6 bases, in that order; junction bases with no gene match: 6. The CDR3 is made up of 15 amino acids. Germline assignment: CDR1 SGHNT and CDR2 YENEEA. Here the CDR3 reads CASSFTGLAFNEQFF. Here the CDR3 DNA reads TGTGCCAGCAGCTTCACCGGACTAGCGTTCAATGAGCAGTTCTTC.

CDR3 sequence: CASRPGIAYEQYF. CDR3 sequence (DNA): TGTGCCAGCAGGCCAGGGATAGCCTACGAGCAGTACTTC. The chain combines TRBV27 with TRBJ2-7, with D perhaps TRBD1 (5 bases). This CDR3 contains 13 residues. Trimming took 6 bases from V and 2 from J, leaving 11 bases between them. Germline V gives CDR1 MNHEY, CDR2 SMNVEV (reference sequence).

V usage is TRBV28 and J usage is TRBJ1-1; D gene uncertain. The V end lost 2 bases, the J end lost 11 bases, and 15 bases lay between the germline ends. In germline, CDR1 is MDHEN, CDR2 SYDVKM. There are 13 residues in the CDR3. CDR3: CASSLRAGHDAFF. CDR3 nucleotide sequence: TGTGCCAGCAGTTTACGGGCGGGCCATGACGCTTTCTTT. The full variable domain, with the rest looked up from reference TRBV28 and TRBJ1-1, is DVKVTQSSRYLVKRTGEKVFLECVQDMDHENMFWYRQDPGLGLRLIYFSYDVKMKEKGDIPEGYSVSREKKERFSLILESASTNQTSMYLCASSLRAGHDAFFGQGTRLTVV.

Turning to this clonotype: A read error may be the cause here, since a much bigger clone is one base away. No conserved phenylalanine or tryptophan is present at the end of the CDR3, so a read error is the likely explanation. This chain joins TRBV5-1 and TRBJ2-7; 7 bases line up with TRBD1. Losses at the gene ends were 0 bases for V and 1 base for J; bases not matched to a gene: 4. The CDR3 length is 15 residues. Per the germline V gene, CDR1 is SGHRS and CDR2 is YFSETQ. The CDR3 is CASSLVRDRSYEQYL. CDR3 nucleotide sequence: TGCGCCAGCAGCTTGGTCCGGGACAGATCCTACGAGCAGTACCTC.

This clonotype was recorded many times. The V and J genes are TRBV27 and TRBJ2-1, with 10 bases aligning to TRBD1. CDR1 and CDR2 from the germline V gene are MNHEY and SMNVEV (reference sequence). V lost 7 bases, J lost 7 bases, and 16 bases stayed unmatched. The CDR3 sequence is 17 residues long. The CDR3 nucleotides are TGTGCCAGCACCAACCCTTCCGGGACAGGGGCTTGGAATGAGCAGTTCTTC. This codes for CASTNPSGTGAWNEQFF.

CDR3 in amino acids: CASDIGSYEQYF. CDR3 nucleotides: TGTGCCAGCGATATCGGATCCTACGAGCAGTACTTC. The chain is built from TRBV6-2 or TRBV6-3 and TRBJ2-7; D not resolved. Germline V gene data show CDR1 as MNHEY and CDR2 as SVGEGT. The CDR3 has 12 amino acids. V lost 8 bases and J 1 base, leaving 9 bases between the germline ends.

This clonotype was recorded many times. The chain joins TRBV12-3 or TRBV12-4 to TRBJ2-7; 9 positions match TRBD1. The CDR3 extends over 17 amino acids. The trim removed 3 bases at V and 2 bases at J, leaving 11 bases unmatched. The CDR3 DNA is TGTGCCAGCAGTTTGAGCCGGGACAGGGTTGCCCCCTACGAGCAGTACTTC. Amino acids: CASSLSRDRVAPYEQYF.

About this clonotype: The junction differs from germline at one of its ends, possibly a read error. The V gene is TRBV5-4, the J gene TRBJ2-5; no firm D call. This CDR3 contains 13 residues. Germline V gene data show CDR1 as SGHNT and CDR2 as YYREEE (reference sequence). In nucleotides, the CDR3 is TGTTCCAGCAGCTCGGACGGACAAGAGACCCAGTACTTC. It specifies CSSSSDGQETQYF.

This clonotype turned up a few times. The chain combines TRBV28 with TRBJ1-6; D is undetermined. This CDR3 comprises 17 residues. Germline-derived CDR1 and CDR2 are MDHEN and SYDVKM. V gave up 2 bases and J gave up 2 bases, with 13 bases separating them. In nucleotides, the CDR3 is TGTGCCAGCAGTTTACGGCAGGTTGGGGCCTATAATTCACCCCTCCACTTT. Translation gives CASSLRQVGAYNSPLHF.

The chain uses TRBV4-1 and TRBJ2-1, with 9 bases matching TRBD1. The CDR3 is 18 amino acids. The V and J ends lost 4 bases and 1 base, in that order; junction bases with no gene match: 11. Germline CDR1 and CDR2: MGHRA and YSYEKL. CDR3 DNA sequence: TGCGCCAGCAGCCCGGGCCCCCGGGACAGGGATTCCTACAATGAGCAGTTCTTC. Residues: CASSPGPRDRDSYNEQFF.

In this sample, this clonotype turned up a few times. The chain has TRBV20-1 and TRBJ2-3, with D uncertain. The CDR3 runs 12 residues. The V gene lost 4 bases and the J gene lost 6 bases, with 11 bases spanning the gap. CDR1 DFQATT and CDR2 SNEGSKA come from the germline V gene (reference sequence). The CDR3 spells CSAKINPDTQYF. DNA for the CDR3: TGCAGTGCTAAAATAAACCCGGATACGCAGTATTTT.